This T cell receptor (beta chain) was sequenced in a study of T cells in Graves' hyperthyroidism and ophthalmopathy. The sample holds a few counts of this clonotype. Its antigen is still unknown. General study findings and limits: Ophthalmopathy prediction by the model preceded onset by a median 6.5 months.

It was considered stable Graves' hyperthyroidism when ophthalmopathy did not progress within 18 months. Any patient presenting with uncontrolled infection, other autoimmune disease, pregnancy or lactation was left out. The germline V and J ends were trimmed by 3 bases and 4 bases, with 13 bases remaining between them. The CDR3 sequence is 15 residues long. Germline-derived CDR1 and CDR2 are MGHRA and YSYEKL. Template material for amplifying TCR beta CDR3 regions consisted of RNA transcripts. Using the HTBI primer set, a first-round RT-PCR was run on the TCR CDR3. TCRdb reprocessed the multiplex PCR reads via MiXCR and lists one record per CDR3 protein. Of about 560,000 distinct CDR3 sequences listed, around 15% are singletons.

V usage is TRBV4-1 and J usage is TRBJ2-1; D tentatively reads TRBD1 or TRBD2 (7 bases each). Sequenced input: blood. This clonotype was sampled from a woman aged 40 to 50 with Graves' hyperthyroidism. The CDR3 DNA is TGCGCCAGCAGCCAGGGGGGGGGACAGTACAATGAGCAGTTCTTC. Amino acid sequence: CASSQGGGQYNEQFF.